The following is a T cell receptor beta chain sequence with its context. Its antigen remains unidentified. The data were taken from a study of cytomegalovirus exposure and HLA in healthy donors. The CDR3 is 17 residues long. Trimming at V came to 2 bases and at J to 0 bases, leaving 6 bases not matched to a gene. CDR1 MRHNA and CDR2 SNTAGT come from the germline V gene. General observations from the study: Specificity for CMV antigens was confirmed in vitro for three of the CMV-associated chains.

The PCR was carried out with 60 Vbeta primers and 13 Jbeta primers. This table comes from immunoSEQ multiplex PCR, and its TCRdb copy is limited to in-frame clones, with some not included. This sample contains 130,000 to 150,000 clones. The sequence was obtained from a man between 35 and 55 years old in good health and CMV-seronegative. The chain uses TRBV6-4 and TRBJ2-1; 8 nucleotides match TRBD2. Sequencing was performed on PBMCs. The CDR3, as DNA: TGTGCCAGCAGTGACCGCGGGGGGTCAAGCTCCTACAATGAGCAGTTCTTC. Translation gives CASSDRGGSSSYNEQFF.